Below, 5 T cell receptor beta chains from the same sample are listed, as sequenced in a study of T cell responses to AZD1222 COVID-19 vaccine. Measured with immunoSEQ multiplex PCR; TCRdb has only the in-frame clones, and not every one. The sample lists about 78,000 clones, 87% occurring once. Sample: peripheral blood, taken on day 0 of AZD1222 vaccination. These TCRs come from an adult in good health.

This rearrangement joins TRBV19 to TRBJ2-5; TRBD1 matches 7 bases. This CDR3 region has 16 residues. Germline V gives CDR1 LNHDA, CDR2 SQIVND (reference sequence). The ends lost 4 bases at V and 1 base at J; junction bases unmatched: 9. The CDR3 DNA follows: TGTGCCAGTAGTACCCCGACAGGGTCGGCCCAAGAGACCCAGTACTTC. Translation: CASSTPTGSAQETQYF.

The V gene is TRBV6-5, the J gene TRBJ2-7, with 7 bases fitting TRBD1. The germline V gene encodes CDR1 MNHEY and CDR2 SVGAGI. This CDR3 is 15 amino acids long. The V segment lost 8 bases and the J segment 2 bases; nucleotides outside the gene matches: 12. DNA for the CDR3: TGTGCCAGCGCGAGGCAGGGGGACAGCACCTACGAGCAGTACTTC. Protein sequence: CASARQGDSTYEQYF.

The V and J genes are TRBV28 and TRBJ1-2; D is unresolved. V was clipped by 6 bases and J by 6 bases, with 8 bases between them. The CDR3 has 11 amino acids. Germline loops: CDR1 MDHEN, CDR2 SYDVKM. The CDR3 sequence: CASSPSHGYTF. The DNA for the CDR3 is TGTGCCAGCAGCCCATCGCATGGCTACACCTTC.

The chain employs TRBV2 and TRBJ1-3; 8 bases align to TRBD1. V trimming: 7 bases; J trimming: 3 bases; junction bases outside the gene matches: 5. Germline V lookup: CDR1 SNHLY, CDR2 FYNNEI. The CDR3 covers 14 residues. DNA for the CDR3: TGTGCCAGCAAGGACAGGGTAAATGGAAACACCATATATTTT. Its translation: CASKDRVNGNTIYF.

This chain uses TRBV3-1 (or the pseudogene TRBV3-2) with TRBJ1-1; 12 bases align to TRBD1. This CDR3 is 16 amino acids long. Germline V gives CDR1 LGHDT, CDR2 YNNKEL (reference sequence). The V and J ends lost 6 bases and 1 base, in that order; junction bases with no gene match: 6. The CDR3 DNA is TGTGCCAGCAGACAGGGACAGGGGGCAGCGAACACTGAAGCTTTCTTT. It yields the protein CASRQGQGAANTEAFF.